What follows is one T cell receptor beta chain and its context. Its antigen is unidentified. Profiled with immunoSEQ multiplex PCR; TCRdb holds only in-frame clones, not every one. The sample shows roughly 18,000 clones, around 83% of them seen only once. The sample comes from a study of T cell responses to AZD1222 COVID-19 vaccine. Findings of the study overall: Repertoire collection took place solely once the T cell response had peaked.

The V end lost 7 bases, the J end lost 6 bases, and 12 bases lay between the germline ends. The CDR3 consists of 13 residues. CDR1 and CDR2 from the germline V gene are SGHAT and FQNNGV. This receptor was obtained from an adult who received the AZD1222 COVID-19 vaccine. Material: peripheral blood, obtained 28 days after the second AZD1222 dose. V usage is TRBV11-2 and J usage is TRBJ2-2, with no clear D. The CDR3 DNA is TGTGCCAGCACCTACACGGAGCCCGGGGAGCTGTTTTTT. It is translated as CASTYTEPGELFF.